The 27 T cell receptor beta chains below come from one sample, sequenced in a study of cytomegalovirus exposure and HLA in healthy donors. Data came from immunoSEQ multiplex PCR; TCRdb stores just in-frame clones and leaves some out. The table lists about 130,000 clones, 85% to 90% of them singletons. Source material: PBMCs. The receptors here all came from a woman younger than 45 in good health and CMV-seropositive.

In this sample, this clone turned up a few times. The chain has TRBV19 and TRBJ1-2, with TRBD1 matching over 7 bases. V was clipped by 8 bases and J by 6 bases; unmatched bases: 6. The CDR3 is made up of 12 amino acids. In germline, CDR1 is LNHDA, CDR2 SQIVND (reference sequence). The chain's CDR3 is CASSTGADGYTF. As DNA, the CDR3 is TGTGCCAGTTCCACAGGGGCGGATGGCTACACCTTC.

V gene TRBV20-1 combines with J gene TRBJ1-2; D remains unclear. V lost 4 bases and J lost 5, with 8 bases in between. Germline CDR1 reads DFQATT; CDR2 reads SNEGSKA (reference sequence). This CDR3 region has 11 residues. The CDR3 spells CSATLTYGYTF. As DNA, the CDR3 is TGCAGTGCTACCCTGACTTATGGCTACACCTTC.

On this clone itself: Within the sample, other DNA sequences also encode this same CDR3. The rearrangement links TRBV9 to TRBJ2-1, with 10 positions matching TRBD2. With 2 bases clipped from V and 3 bases from J, the junction kept 2 bases outside the gene matches. CDR1 is SGDLS, CDR2 YYNGEE, per germline. The CDR3 length is 15 residues. The CDR3 loop reads CASSVGLADYNEQFF. Here the CDR3 DNA reads TGTGCCAGCAGCGTCGGACTAGCGGACTACAATGAGCAGTTCTTC.

This clone was counted a single time. J is TRBJ2-7 and V is TRBV7-8; 8 bases align to TRBD2. V was clipped by 4 bases and J by 1 base; unmatched bases: 3. This CDR3 comprises 14 residues. Germline CDR1 reads SGHVS; CDR2 reads FQNEAQ. DNA for the CDR3: TGTGCCAGCAGCTCGGAGCGGGGGTCCTACGAGCAGTACTTC. As protein: CASSSERGSYEQYF.

DNA for the CDR3: TGTGCCAGCTCACCGGACTATGGGGCAATCGAGCAGTACTTC. It encodes CASSPDYGAIEQYF. The chain recombines TRBV18 with TRBJ2-7, with TRBD2 as a possible D gene (6 bases). Looked up from germline, CDR1 is KGHSH and CDR2 is LQKENI. CDR3 length equals 14 residues. Trimming took off 3 bases at V and 6 bases at J, with 15 bases between the two ends.

J is TRBJ1-1 and V is TRBV5-1; TRBD1 matches at 9 bases. V dropped 9 bases and J dropped 3; count of bases not matched to a gene: 6. Looked up from germline, CDR1 is SGHRS and CDR2 is YFSETQ. This CDR3 contains 13 residues. The CDR3 loop is CATRTGEYTEAFF. The CDR3 DNA reads TGCGCCACCCGGACAGGGGAATACACTGAAGCTTTCTTT.

The chain is built from TRBV2 and TRBJ2-1, with 12 bases aligning to TRBD2. With V trimmed by 6 bases and J by 5 bases, 8 bases remained unmatched. The CDR3 has 16 residues. Germline CDR1 reads SNHLY; CDR2 reads FYNNEI. In nucleotides, the CDR3 is TGTGCCAGCAGGAATAGACTAGCGGGGGAAAACAATGAGCAGTTCTTC. This encodes CASRNRLAGENNEQFF.

This rearrangement joins TRBV19 to TRBJ1-1; TRBD1 aligns across 7 bases. Germline V gene sequence: CDR1 LNHDA, CDR2 SQIVND (reference sequence). V was pared by 5 bases and J by 0 bases, with 0 bases of the junction left unmatched. The CDR3 is 13 amino acids. The CDR3 is CASSQGVNTEAFF. The CDR3 nucleotides read TGTGCCAGTAGTCAGGGGGTGAACACTGAAGCTTTCTTT.

This clone was detected many times. The V gene is TRBV7-8, the J gene TRBJ2-5; no clear D. CDR1 is SGHVS and CDR2 is FQNEAQ in the germline V gene. The CDR3 has 14 residues. The V end was cut by 5 bases, the J end by 2 bases, with 12 bases between. The CDR3 nucleotides are TGTGCCAGCAGCGAGAGGCCTCAACAAGAGACCCAGTACTTC. This sequence encodes CASSERPQQETQYF. Supplemented by reference TRBV7-8 and TRBJ2-5, the full variable domain reads GAGVSQSPRYKVAKRGQDVALRCDPISGHVSLFWYQQALGQGPEFLTYFQNEAQLDKSGLPSDRFFAERPEGSVSTLKIQRTQQEDSAVYLCASSERPQQETQYFGPGTRLLVL.

The rearrangement links TRBV6-5 to TRBJ2-3; D is possibly TRBD2 (5 bases). This CDR3 has 15 residues. Trimming took off 0 bases at V and 6 bases at J, with 13 bases between the two ends. Germline lookup yields CDR1 MNHEY and CDR2 SVGAGI. The CDR3 sequence is CASSYSSGFEDTQYF. CDR3 DNA: TGTGCCAGCAGTTACTCGTCGGGGTTTGAGGATACGCAGTATTTT.

CDR3 protein: CASEETGGQETQYF. Written as DNA, the CDR3 is TGCGCCAGCGAAGAGACAGGGGGACAAGAGACCCAGTACTTC. The V call is TRBV5-1, the J call TRBJ2-5; 9 nucleotides match TRBD1. J gave up 2 bases and V 7 bases, and 6 bases lay outside the gene matches. From germline, CDR1 is SGHRS and CDR2 YFSETQ. There are 14 residues in the CDR3.

The V and J genes are TRBV29-1 and TRBJ1-1; D is unclear. Germline CDR1 SQVTM, CDR2 ANQGSEA. The V end lost 4 bases, the J end lost 10 bases, and 13 bases lay between the germline ends. This CDR3 comprises 11 residues. CDR3 protein: CSVVPGSVAFF. The CDR3 coding sequence is TGCAGCGTTGTCCCGGGATCGGTAGCTTTCTTT.

The rearrangement joins TRBV11-2 to TRBJ1-2; 8 bases fit TRBD1. Germline CDR1 is SGHAT and CDR2 is FQNNGV. V trimming: 5 bases; J trimming: 7 bases; junction bases outside the gene matches: 6. The CDR3 contains 13 residues. CDR3 amino acids: CASSADRGGGYTF. The CDR3 DNA is TGTGCCAGCAGCGCCGACAGGGGCGGTGGCTACACCTTC. The full variable domain, rest sourced from reference TRBV11-2 and TRBJ1-2, is EAGVAQSPRYKIIEKRQSVAFWCNPISGHATLYWYQQILGQGPKLLIQFQNNGVVDDSQLPKDRFSAERLKGVDSTLKIQPAKLEDSAVYLCASSADRGGGYTFGSGTRLTVV.

V gene TRBV19 combines with J gene TRBJ1-5; 7 bases are a match to TRBD1. The CDR3 is 13 amino acids. Looked up from germline, CDR1 is LNHDA and CDR2 is SQIVND (reference sequence). V was pared by 10 bases and J by 3 bases, with 6 bases of the junction left unmatched. In DNA form, the CDR3 reads TGTGCCATATCGGACAGGCCCAATCAGCCCCAGCATTTT. As protein: CAISDRPNQPQHF.

The chain is built from TRBV5-1 and TRBJ2-1; 7 bases match TRBD2. V gave up 2 bases and J gave up 4 bases; unmatched junction bases: 12. The CDR3 is 17 residues long. CDR1 SGHRS and CDR2 YFSETQ come from the germline V gene. DNA of the CDR3: TGCGCCAGCAGCTTTGGGATAAGCGGGAACCGGTACAATGAGCAGTTCTTC. As protein: CASSFGISGNRYNEQFF.

This clone appeared once. The chain recombines TRBV5-1 with TRBJ2-1; 10 bases map to TRBD2. The germline CDR1 and CDR2 sequences are SGHRS and YFSETQ. V shed 4 bases and J 0 bases; nucleotides not matched to a gene: 4. CDR3 length: 16 residues. The CDR3 DNA follows: TGCGCCAGCAGCGGGACTAGCGCTAGCTCCTACAATGAGCAGTTCTTC. The encoded protein is CASSGTSASSYNEQFF.

J is TRBJ2-1 and V is TRBV11-2, with 8 bases fitting TRBD1. This CDR3 is 13 amino acids long. The V gene's germline CDR1 is SGHAT and CDR2 FQNNGV. With V trimmed by 3 bases and J by 8 bases, 3 bases remained unmatched. The CDR3 loop reads CASSFQGAYEQFF. Here the CDR3 DNA reads TGTGCCAGCAGCTTCCAGGGGGCCTATGAGCAGTTCTTC.

The chain carries TRBV28 and TRBJ2-3, with 10 bases matching TRBD1. The CDR3 has 17 amino acids. Germline trimming cut 6 bases from V and 2 bases from J; bases unmatched to any gene: 11. From germline, CDR1 is MDHEN and CDR2 SYDVKM. The CDR3 DNA is TGTGCCAGCAGGGATAGGATCGGACAGGGGGTCACAGATACGCAGTATTTT. It yields the protein CASRDRIGQGVTDTQYF. Full variable domain (rest looked up from reference TRBV28 and TRBJ2-3): DVKVTQSSRYLVKRTGEKVFLECVQDMDHENMFWYRQDPGLGLRLIYFSYDVKMKEKGDIPEGYSVSREKKERFSLILESASTNQTSMYLCASRDRIGQGVTDTQYFGPGTRLTVL.

CDR3 sequence (DNA): TGTGCCAGCAGCTTTTCACCGGGAGCTCAGACCCAGTACTTC. It encodes CASSFSPGAQTQYF. The V gene is TRBV7-3, the J gene TRBJ2-5; tentative D call: TRBD2 (6 bases). The V gene's germline CDR1 is SGHTA and CDR2 FQGTGA. The CDR3 length is 14 residues. Trimming shortened V by 3 bases and J by 6 bases, and 14 bases separated the two germline ends.

This sequence joins TRBV29-1 and TRBJ2-1; 7 bases map to TRBD2. This CDR3 is 13 amino acids long. The V gene's germline CDR1 is SQVTM and CDR2 ANQGSEA. Trimming removed 0 bases from V and 7 bases from J; junction bases left unmatched: 3. CDR3 amino acids: CSVEERESNEQFF. The CDR3 DNA follows: TGCAGCGTTGAAGAGCGGGAGTCAAATGAGCAGTTCTTC.

The chain combines TRBV5-1 with TRBJ2-1; possibly TRBD1 for D (6 bases). The CDR3 contains 16 residues. Germline V lookup: CDR1 SGHRS, CDR2 YFSETQ. V lost 0 bases, J lost 0 bases, and 10 bases lay in between. As DNA, the CDR3 is TGCGCCAGCAGCTTGGCTAAGGACAGCTCCTACAATGAGCAGTTCTTC. This sequence encodes CASSLAKDSSYNEQFF.

The chain uses TRBV9 and TRBJ2-7, with D possibly being TRBD2 (5 bases). Trimming shortened V by 2 bases and J by 0 bases, and 9 bases separated the two germline ends. From germline, CDR1 is SGDLS and CDR2 YYNGEE. CDR3 length equals 14 residues. CDR3 sequence reads: CASSVYRDSYEQYF. The CDR3, as DNA: TGTGCCAGCAGCGTGTACCGGGACTCCTACGAGCAGTACTTC.

The chain has TRBV6-5 and TRBJ1-2; the D gene is possibly TRBD1 (5 bases). V was trimmed by 1 base and J by 4 bases, leaving 13 bases between them. Germline values: CDR1 MNHEY, CDR2 SVGAGI. The CDR3 is 15 residues long. The CDR3 loop is CASSYFKGRVYGYTF. CDR3 DNA: TGTGCCAGCAGTTACTTCAAGGGGCGCGTCTATGGCTACACCTTC.

Points on this clone: One end of the junction fails to match germline, which may point to a read error. The chain uses TRBV7-7 and TRBJ2-2, with TRBD2 matching 9 bases. The CDR3 length is 15 residues. The germline V gene has CDR1 SSHAT and CDR2 FNYEAQ (reference sequence). The CDR3 sequence is CASSLQRGDTGELFF. The CDR3 DNA sequence: TGTGCTAGCAGCTTACAGCGGGGGGACACCGGGGAGCTGTTTTTT. Variable domain in full (rest from reference TRBV7-7 and TRBJ2-2): GAGVSQSPRYKVTKRGQDVTLRCDPISSHATLYWYQQALGQGPEFLTYFNYEAQPDKSGLPSDRFSAERPEGSISTLTIQRTEQRDSAMYRCASSLQRGDTGELFFGEGSRLTVL.

The V gene is TRBV6-1, the J gene TRBJ1-2, with 11 bases lining up with TRBD1. The CDR3 loop spans 13 amino acids. Germline values: CDR1 MNHNS, CDR2 SASEGT. Trimming cost V 6 bases and J 7 bases; bases outside gene matches: 4. The CDR3 region has the DNA TGTGCCAGCAGCGGACAGGGGGCTTTTGGCTACACCTTC. This encodes CASSGQGAFGYTF.

This chain links TRBV2 with TRBJ1-5, with 8 nucleotides matching TRBD1. Germline values: CDR1 SNHLY, CDR2 FYNNEI. V shed 5 bases and J 0 bases; nucleotides not matched to a gene: 6. This CDR3 is built from 16 residues. For the CDR3, the DNA is TGTGCCAGCAGTCGACAGGGGTTATATAGCAATCAGCCCCAGCATTTT. It encodes CASSRQGLYSNQPQHF.

Details on this clone: The junction departs from the called germline gene at one end, perhaps through a read error. This chain links TRBV2 with TRBJ2-7; 10 bases fit TRBD1. Germline lookup yields CDR1 SNHLY and CDR2 FYNNEI. The CDR3 spans 15 residues. CDR3 nucleotide sequence: TGTGCCGGCAGGGTCGACAGGGGGCTAATCTACGAGCAGTACTTC. It codes for CAGRVDRGLIYEQYF. The entire variable domain, with the rest obtained from reference TRBV2 and TRBJ2-7, is as follows: EPEVTQTPSHQVTQMGQEVILRCVPISNHLYFYWYRQILGQKVEFLVSFYNNEISEKSEIFDDQFSVERPDGSNFTLKIRSTKLEDSAMYFCAGRVDRGLIYEQYFGPGTRLTVT.